This paragraph covers one T cell receptor (beta chain) sequence. The antigen is unknown. The data belong to a study of Tregs in tolerant kidney transplant recipients. Libraries were prepared by immunoSEQ multiplex PCR; TCRdb keeps only in-frame clonotypes and omits some of them. The data contain 80,000 to 90,000 clones, around nine tenths of them seen just once; the ten biggest clones take up roughly 4.3%. Thawed PBMCs were FACS-sorted into unstimulated CD4+CD25+CD127- regulatory T cells, CD4+CD25- non-regulatory cells, CD4 and CD8 cells. The CDR3 totals 15 residues. Germline V lookup: CDR1 WNHNN, CDR2 SYGVQD (reference sequence). The ends were cut back, 6 bases at V and 4 bases at J, with 17 bases in the middle. General study points: Tregs expanded with activated donor B cells seemed most donor-specific. Validation in larger populations is needed because few patients were studied. Biological reproducibility was not directly addressed in this study.

Sequenced material: CD8+ T cells from blood. This sequence was found in a human donor in good health. The V and J genes are TRBV10-1 and TRBJ2-3; unclear D gene. The CDR3 DNA follows: TGCGCCAGCAGCAACAGACCCGACGGCTCAGATACGCAGTATTTT. Translated: CASSNRPDGSDTQYF.